This passage covers 3 T cell receptor beta chains from one sample sequenced in a study of T-cell memory formation after mild COVID-19. TCRdb re-called the 5' RACE reads with MiXCR, one entry per CDR3 protein. The repertoire holds hundreds of thousands of distinct CDR3 sequences, with approximately 23% as singletons. The sequenced sample consisted of PBMCs or a T cell subset sorted from them (not recorded which). These receptors all come from an adult woman who had mild COVID-19 (a few samples of this study predate the infection). Cell type and time point are not known.

The genes are TRBV7-8 and TRBJ2-5, with D possibly matching TRBD2 (6 bases). Germline V gene lookup returns CDR1 SGHVS and CDR2 FQNEAQ. The CDR3 is 22 amino acids. V was cut by 0 bases and J by 5 bases, with 34 bases left in between. CDR3 sequence (DNA): TGTGCCAGCAGCTTAGCCCGGTCCCAGCCCCGGCTTAGCGGCCCACATGGGGAGACCCAGTACTTC. Translating it yields CASSLARSQPRLSGPHGETQYF. Full variable domain (remainder filled in from reference TRBV7-8 and TRBJ2-5): GAGVSQSPRYKVAKRGQDVALRCDPISGHVSLFWYQQALGQGPEFLTYFQNEAQLDKSGLPSDRFFAERPEGSVSTLKIQRTQQEDSAVYLCASSLARSQPRLSGPHGETQYFGPGTRLLVL.

This rearrangement joins TRBV12-3 or TRBV12-4 to TRBJ2-7; perhaps TRBD2 as D (6 bases). V lost 7 bases, J lost 2 bases, and 12 bases lay in between. The CDR3 extends over 13 amino acids. The chain's CDR3 is CASTPSGAYEQYF. The DNA of the CDR3 is TGTGCCAGCACCCCATCGGGGGCCTACGAGCAGTACTTC.

The chain combines TRBV7-9 with TRBJ2-1; D may be TRBD2 (6 bases). Trimming shortened V by 4 bases and J by 8 bases, and 18 bases separated the two germline ends. The CDR3 is made up of 15 amino acids. Germline V CDR1 and CDR2: SEHNR, FQNEAQ (reference sequence). CDR3 nucleotide sequence: TGTGCCAGCAGCTGGGGGGTAGGTTCGGTAGATGAGCAGTTCTTC. Translated: CASSWGVGSVDEQFF. Complete variable domain (other parts from reference TRBV7-9 and TRBJ2-1): DTGVSQNPRHKITKRGQNVTFRCDPISEHNRLYWYRQTLGQGPEFLTYFQNEAQLEKSRLLSDRFSAERPKGSFSTLEIQRTEQGDSAMYLCASSWGVGSVDEQFFGPGTRLTVL.